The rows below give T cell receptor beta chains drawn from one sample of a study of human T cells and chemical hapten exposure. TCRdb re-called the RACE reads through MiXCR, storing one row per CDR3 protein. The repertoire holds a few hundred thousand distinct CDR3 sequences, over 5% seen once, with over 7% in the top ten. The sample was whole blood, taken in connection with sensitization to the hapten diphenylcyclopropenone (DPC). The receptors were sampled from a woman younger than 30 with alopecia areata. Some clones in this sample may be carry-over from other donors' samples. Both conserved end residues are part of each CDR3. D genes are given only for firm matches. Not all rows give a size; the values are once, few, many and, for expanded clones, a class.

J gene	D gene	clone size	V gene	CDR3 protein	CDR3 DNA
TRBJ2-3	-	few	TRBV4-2	CASSQAIAAGRSTDTQYF	TGTGCCAGCAGCCAAGCTATAGCCGCAGGCCGATCGACAGATACGCAGTATTTT
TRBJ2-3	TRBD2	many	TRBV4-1	CASSQSVAGASTDTQYF	TGCGCCAGCAGCCAATCCGTAGCGGGGGCAAGCACAGATACGCAGTATTTT
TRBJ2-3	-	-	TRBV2	CASSAGLPLTDTQYF	TGTGCCAGCAGTGCAGGTCTACCTCTCACAGATACGCAGTATTTT
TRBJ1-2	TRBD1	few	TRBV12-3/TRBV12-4	CASAPGGNYGYTF	TGTGCCAGTGCTCCAGGGGGTAACTATGGCTACACCTTC
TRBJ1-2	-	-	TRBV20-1	CSASEMGANYGYTF	TGCAGTGCTAGTGAAATGGGGGCTAACTATGGCTACACCTTC
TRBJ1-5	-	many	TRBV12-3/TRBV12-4	CASSDTGYNQPQHF	TGTGCCAGCAGTGATACGGGGTACAATCAGCCCCAGCATTTT
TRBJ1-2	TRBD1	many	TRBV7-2	CASSSAGTDYGYTF	TGTGCCAGCAGCTCCGCCGGGACAGACTATGGCTACACCTTC
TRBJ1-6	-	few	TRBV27	CASSLDWAYNSPLHF	TGTGCCAGCAGTTTAGATTGGGCCTATAATTCACCCCTCCACTTT
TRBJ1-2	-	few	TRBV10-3	CAISEGDGNYGYTF	TGTGCCATCAGTGAGGGGGACGGCAACTATGGCTACACCTTC
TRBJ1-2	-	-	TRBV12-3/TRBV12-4	CASSLWAYYGYTF	TGTGCCAGCAGTTTATGGGCGTACTATGGCTACACCTTC
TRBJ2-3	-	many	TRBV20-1	CSARVLTNTDTQYF	TGCAGTGCTAGGGTCCTGACGAACACAGATACGCAGTATTTT
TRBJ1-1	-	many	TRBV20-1	CSAPRENTEAFF	TGCAGTGCTCCACGGGAGAACACTGAAGCTTTCTTT
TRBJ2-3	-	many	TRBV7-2	CASSLLGLPSTDTQYF	TGTGCCAGCAGCTTACTGGGACTGCCTAGCACAGATACGCAGTATTTT
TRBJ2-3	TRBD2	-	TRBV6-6	CASSYSAVSGGGSDTQYF	TGTGCCAGCAGTTACTCGGCCGTTAGCGGGGGGGGTTCAGATACGCAGTATTTT
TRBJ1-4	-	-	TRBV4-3	CASSQVPGEKLFF	TGCGCCAGCAGCCAAGTTCCAGGGGAAAAACTGTTTTTT
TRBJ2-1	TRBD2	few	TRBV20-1	CSARDLRGGTSYNEQFF	TGCAGTGCTAGAGATCTGCGGGGGGGTACATCCTACAATGAGCAGTTCTTC
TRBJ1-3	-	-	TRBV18	CASSPWTSWAGNTIYF	TGTGCCAGCTCACCCTGGACATCCTGGGCCGGAAACACCATATATTTT
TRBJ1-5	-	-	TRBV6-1	CASSPEDRDYRPQHF	TGTGCCAGCAGCCCCGAGGACAGAGACTATCGGCCCCAGCATTTT
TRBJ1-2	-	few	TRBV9	CASSPQDSTYGYTF	TGTGCCAGCAGCCCTCAGGACAGTACCTATGGCTACACCTTC
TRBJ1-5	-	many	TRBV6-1	CASSELTNQPQHF	TGTGCCAGCAGTGAATTGACGAATCAGCCCCAGCATTTT
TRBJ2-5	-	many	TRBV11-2	CASSARLETQYF	TGTGCCAGCAGCGCCAGACTCGAGACCCAGTACTTC
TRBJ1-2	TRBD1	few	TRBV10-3	CAISESTGQAYGYTF	TGTGCCATCAGTGAGTCGACAGGGCAGGCCTATGGCTACACCTTC
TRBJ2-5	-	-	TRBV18	CASSGQPGGLETQYF	TGTGCCAGCTCAGGCCAACCGGGGGGCCTAGAGACCCAGTACTTC
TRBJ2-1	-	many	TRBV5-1	CASSLSDLRGEQFF	TGCGCCAGCAGCTTGTCAGATCTTCGCGGTGAGCAGTTCTTC
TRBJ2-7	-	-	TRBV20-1	CSARTAGLGYEQYF	TGCAGTGCTAGGACGGCGGGGTTGGGATACGAGCAGTACTTC
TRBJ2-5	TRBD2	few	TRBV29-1	CSVEDGVAGRQETQYF	TGCAGCGTTGAAGATGGAGTAGCGGGGAGGCAAGAGACCCAGTACTTC
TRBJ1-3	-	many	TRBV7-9	CASSLGGNSGNTIYF	TGTGCCAGCAGCTTAGGGGGCAACTCTGGAAACACCATATATTTT
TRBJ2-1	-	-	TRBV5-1	CASSSGKVLARYNEQFF	TGCGCCAGCAGCTCCGGTAAGGTTCTAGCGAGATACAATGAGCAGTTCTTC
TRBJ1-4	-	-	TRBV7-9	CASSSGQTQKLFF	TGTGCCAGCAGCTCCGGACAGACACAGAAACTGTTTTTT
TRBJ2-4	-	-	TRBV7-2	CASSLTQGTGIQYF	TGTGCCAGCAGCTTAACGCAGGGGACGGGCATTCAGTACTTC
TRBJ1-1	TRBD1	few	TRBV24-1	CATSDPGQGKSIAFF	TGTGCCACCAGTGACCCTGGACAGGGAAAAAGCATCGCTTTCTTT
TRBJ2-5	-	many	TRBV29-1	CSVERQPQETQYF	TGCAGCGTTGAAAGACAGCCCCAAGAGACCCAGTACTTC
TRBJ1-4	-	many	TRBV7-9	CASSLVTASEKLFF	TGTGCCAGCAGCTTAGTGACAGCAAGTGAAAAACTGTTTTTT
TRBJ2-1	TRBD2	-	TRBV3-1	CASSQDIELAGGIDEQFF	TGTGCCAGCAGCCAAGATATCGAACTAGCGGGGGGTATCGATGAGCAGTTCTTC
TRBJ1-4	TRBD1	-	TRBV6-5	CASSSRTGGHEKLFF	TGTGCCAGCAGTTCCAGGACAGGGGGACATGAAAAACTGTTTTTT
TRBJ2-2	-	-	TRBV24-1	CATSSRQSPTGELFF	TGTGCCACCAGTAGCCGACAATCCCCCACCGGGGAGCTGTTTTTT
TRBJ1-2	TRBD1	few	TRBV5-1	CASSPINRGRSPYGYTF	TGCGCCAGCTCTCCGATAAACAGGGGGCGAAGCCCTTATGGCTACACCTTC
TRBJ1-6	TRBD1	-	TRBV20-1	CSARRDSFNNSPLHF	TGCAGTGCTAGGAGGGACAGCTTTAACAATTCACCCCTCCACTTT
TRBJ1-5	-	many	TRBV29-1	CSVGGGNQPQHF	TGCAGCGTTGGGGGCGGCAATCAGCCCCAGCATTTT
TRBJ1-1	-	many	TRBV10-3	CAITRNSKSTEAFF	TGTGCCATCACCCGTAATTCGAAGAGTACTGAAGCTTTCTTT
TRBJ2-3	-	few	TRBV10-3	CAIGPGALTDTQYF	TGTGCCATCGGCCCCGGGGCCCTCACGGATACGCAGTATTTT
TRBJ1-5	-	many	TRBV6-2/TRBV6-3	CASSYDARNPPRNQPQHF	TGTGCCAGCAGTTACGATGCCAGGAACCCCCCCCGGAATCAGCCCCAGCATTTT
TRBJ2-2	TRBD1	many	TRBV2	CAKTGGASGELFF	TGTGCCAAGACAGGGGGCGCGAGCGGGGAGCTGTTTTTT
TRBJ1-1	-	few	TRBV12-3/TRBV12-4	CASSYQVRDTEAFF	TGTGCCAGCAGTTACCAGGTTCGGGACACTGAAGCTTTCTTT
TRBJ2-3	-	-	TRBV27	CASAQGDTQYF	TGTGCCAGCGCACAGGGAGATACGCAGTATTTT
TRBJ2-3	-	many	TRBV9	CASSAGGQTDTQYF	TGTGCCAGCAGCGCGGGCGGGCAAACAGATACGCAGTATTTT
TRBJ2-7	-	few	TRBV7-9	CASRSTSSYEQYF	TGTGCCAGCAGATCGACATCCTCCTACGAGCAGTACTTC
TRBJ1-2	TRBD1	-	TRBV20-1	CSARDGQGLGGYTF	TGCAGTGCTAGAGATGGACAGGGGTTAGGGGGCTACACCTTC
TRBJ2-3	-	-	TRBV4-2	CVRSQEEGGPTDTQYF	TGTGTCAGGAGCCAAGAGGAGGGGGGGCCAACAGATACGCAGTATTTT
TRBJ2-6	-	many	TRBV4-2	CASSPMDLIGANVLTF	TGTGCCAGCAGCCCCATGGATCTTATTGGGGCCAACGTCCTGACTTTC
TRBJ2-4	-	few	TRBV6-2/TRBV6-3	CASSRNLIIQYF	TGTGCCAGCAGTCGAAACCTTATCATTCAGTACTTC
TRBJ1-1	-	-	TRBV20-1	CSAYSSTEAFF	TGCAGTGCTTATTCGAGTACTGAAGCTTTCTTT